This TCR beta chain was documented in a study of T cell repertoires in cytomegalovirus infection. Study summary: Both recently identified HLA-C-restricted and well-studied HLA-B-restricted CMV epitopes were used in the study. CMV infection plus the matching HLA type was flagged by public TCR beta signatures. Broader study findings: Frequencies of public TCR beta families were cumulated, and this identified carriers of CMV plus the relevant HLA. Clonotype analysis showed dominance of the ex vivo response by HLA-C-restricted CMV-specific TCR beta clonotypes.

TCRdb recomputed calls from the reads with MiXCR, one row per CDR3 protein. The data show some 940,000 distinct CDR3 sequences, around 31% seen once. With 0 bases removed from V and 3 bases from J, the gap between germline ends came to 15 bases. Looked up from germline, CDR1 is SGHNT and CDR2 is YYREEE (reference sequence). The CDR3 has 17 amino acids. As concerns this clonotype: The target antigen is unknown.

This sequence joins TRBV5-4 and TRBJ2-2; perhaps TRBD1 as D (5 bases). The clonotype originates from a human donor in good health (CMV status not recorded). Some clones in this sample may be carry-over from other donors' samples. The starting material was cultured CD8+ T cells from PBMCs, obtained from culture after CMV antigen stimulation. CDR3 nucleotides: TGTGCCAGCAGCTTGGGCAGGGCCCCTTTTTACACCGGGGAGCTGTTTTTT. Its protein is CASSLGRAPFYTGELFF.